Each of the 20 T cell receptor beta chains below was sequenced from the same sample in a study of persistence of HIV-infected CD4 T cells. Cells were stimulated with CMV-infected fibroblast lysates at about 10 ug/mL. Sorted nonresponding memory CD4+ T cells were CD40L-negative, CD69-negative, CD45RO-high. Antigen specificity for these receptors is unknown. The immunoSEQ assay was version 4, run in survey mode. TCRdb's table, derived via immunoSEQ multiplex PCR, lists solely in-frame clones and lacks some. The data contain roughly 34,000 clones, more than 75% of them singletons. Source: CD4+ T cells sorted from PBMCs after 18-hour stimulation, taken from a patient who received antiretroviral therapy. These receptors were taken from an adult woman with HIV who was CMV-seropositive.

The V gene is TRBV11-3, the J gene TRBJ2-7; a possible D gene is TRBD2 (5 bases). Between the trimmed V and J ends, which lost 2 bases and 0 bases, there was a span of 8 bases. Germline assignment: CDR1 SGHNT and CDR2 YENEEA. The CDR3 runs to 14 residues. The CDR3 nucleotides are TGTGCCAGCAGCTTAATCGGGGTCTCCTACGAGCAGTACTTC. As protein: CASSLIGVSYEQYF.

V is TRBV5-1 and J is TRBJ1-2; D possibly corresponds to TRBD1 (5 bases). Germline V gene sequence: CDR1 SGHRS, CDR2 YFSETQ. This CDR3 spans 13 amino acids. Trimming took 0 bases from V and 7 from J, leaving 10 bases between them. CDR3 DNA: TGCGCCAGCAGCTTGGGTAGGGGCGGTGGCTACACCTTC. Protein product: CASSLGRGGGYTF.

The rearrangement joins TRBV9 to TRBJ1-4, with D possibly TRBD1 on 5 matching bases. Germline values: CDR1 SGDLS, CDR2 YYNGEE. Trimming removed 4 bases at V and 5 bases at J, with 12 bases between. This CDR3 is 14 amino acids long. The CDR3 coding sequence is TGTGCCAGCAGCCCACGGGACTTAAATGAAAAACTGTTTTTT. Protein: CASSPRDLNEKLFF.

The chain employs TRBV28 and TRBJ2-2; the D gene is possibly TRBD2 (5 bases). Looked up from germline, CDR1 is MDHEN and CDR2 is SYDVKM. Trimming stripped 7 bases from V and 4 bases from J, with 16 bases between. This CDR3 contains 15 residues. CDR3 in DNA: TGTGCCAGCATGGGGTATAGCGTCGGCACCGGGGAGCTGTTTTTT. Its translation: CASMGYSVGTGELFF.

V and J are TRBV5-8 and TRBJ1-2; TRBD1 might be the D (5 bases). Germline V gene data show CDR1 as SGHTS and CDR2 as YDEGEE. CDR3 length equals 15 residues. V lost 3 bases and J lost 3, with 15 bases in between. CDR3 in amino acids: CASSWGTLRDYGYTF. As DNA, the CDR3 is TGTGCCAGCAGCTGGGGGACTCTCAGGGACTATGGCTACACCTTC.

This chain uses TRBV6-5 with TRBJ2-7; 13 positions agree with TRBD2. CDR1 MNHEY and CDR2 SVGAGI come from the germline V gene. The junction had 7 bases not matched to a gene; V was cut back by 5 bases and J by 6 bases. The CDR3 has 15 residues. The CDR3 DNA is TGTGCCAGCAGTAGACTCGGGACTAGCGGGACCGAGCAGTACTTC. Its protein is CASSRLGTSGTEQYF.

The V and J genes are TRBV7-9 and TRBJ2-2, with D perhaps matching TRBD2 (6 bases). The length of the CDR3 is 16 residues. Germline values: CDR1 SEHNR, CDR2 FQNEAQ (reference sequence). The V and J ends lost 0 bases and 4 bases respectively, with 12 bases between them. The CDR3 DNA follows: TGTGCCAGCAGCTTAGCGGGGGGTTCCCGCACCGGGGAGCTGTTTTTT. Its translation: CASSLAGGSRTGELFF.

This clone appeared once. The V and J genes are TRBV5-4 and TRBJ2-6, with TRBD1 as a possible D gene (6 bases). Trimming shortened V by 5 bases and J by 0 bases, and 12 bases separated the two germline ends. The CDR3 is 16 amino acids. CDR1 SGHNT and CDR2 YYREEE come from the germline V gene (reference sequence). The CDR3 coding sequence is TGTGCCAGCAGTGGGGGCTCCATCTCTGGGGCCAACGTCCTGACTTTC. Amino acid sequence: CASSGGSISGANVLTF.

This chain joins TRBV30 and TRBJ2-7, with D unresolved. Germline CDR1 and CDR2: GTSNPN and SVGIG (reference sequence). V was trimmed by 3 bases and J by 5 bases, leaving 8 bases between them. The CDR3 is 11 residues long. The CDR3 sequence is CAWRGTHEQYF. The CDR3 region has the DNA TGTGCCTGGAGGGGAACCCACGAGCAGTACTTC.

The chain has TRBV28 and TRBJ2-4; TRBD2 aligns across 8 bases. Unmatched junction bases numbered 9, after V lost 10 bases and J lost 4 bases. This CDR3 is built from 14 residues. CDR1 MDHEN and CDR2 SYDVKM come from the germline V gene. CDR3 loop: CAISGGAFKNIQYF. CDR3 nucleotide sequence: TGTGCCATCTCGGGGGGGGCCTTTAAAAACATTCAGTACTTC.

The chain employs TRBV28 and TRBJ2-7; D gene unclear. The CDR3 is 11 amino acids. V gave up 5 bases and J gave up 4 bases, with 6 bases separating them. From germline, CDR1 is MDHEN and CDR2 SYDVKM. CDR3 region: CASSLTYEQYF. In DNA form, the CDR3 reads TGTGCCAGCAGTCTGACTTACGAGCAGTACTTC.

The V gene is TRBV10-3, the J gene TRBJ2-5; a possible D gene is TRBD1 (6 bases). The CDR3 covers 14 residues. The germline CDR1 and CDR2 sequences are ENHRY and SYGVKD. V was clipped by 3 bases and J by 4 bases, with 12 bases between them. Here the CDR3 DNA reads TGTGCCATCAGTGATTACCCACAGGGAGAGACCCAGTACTTC. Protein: CAISDYPQGETQYF.

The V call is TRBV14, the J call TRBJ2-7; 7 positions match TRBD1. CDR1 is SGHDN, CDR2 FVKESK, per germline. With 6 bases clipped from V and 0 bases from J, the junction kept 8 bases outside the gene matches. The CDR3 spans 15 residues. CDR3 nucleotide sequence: TGTGCCAGCAGGGCGACAGGGTCAGGCTCCTACGAGCAGTACTTC. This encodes CASRATGSGSYEQYF. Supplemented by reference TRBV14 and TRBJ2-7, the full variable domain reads EAGVTQFPSHSVIEKGQTVTLRCDPISGHDNLYWYRRVMGKEIKFLLHFVKESKQDESGMPNNRFLAERTGGTYSTLKVQPAELEDSGVYFCASRATGSGSYEQYFGPGTRLTVT.

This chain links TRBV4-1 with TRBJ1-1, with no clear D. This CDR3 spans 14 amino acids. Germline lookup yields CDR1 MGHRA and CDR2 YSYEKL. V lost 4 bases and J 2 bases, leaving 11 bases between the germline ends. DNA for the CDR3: TGCGCCAGCAGCCTTGCTGCGATTAACACTGAAGCTTTCTTT. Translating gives CASSLAAINTEAFF.

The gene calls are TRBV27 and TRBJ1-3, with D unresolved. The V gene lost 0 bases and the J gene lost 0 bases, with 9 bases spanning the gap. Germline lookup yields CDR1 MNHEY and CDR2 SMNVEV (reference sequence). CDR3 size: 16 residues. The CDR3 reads CASSLSPVSSGNTIYF. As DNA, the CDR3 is TGTGCCAGCAGTTTATCGCCTGTGAGCTCTGGAAACACCATATATTTT.

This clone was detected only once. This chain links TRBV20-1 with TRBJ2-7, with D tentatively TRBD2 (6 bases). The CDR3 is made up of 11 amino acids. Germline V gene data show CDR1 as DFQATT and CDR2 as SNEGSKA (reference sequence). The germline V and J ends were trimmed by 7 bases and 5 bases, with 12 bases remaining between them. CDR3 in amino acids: CSVPEGDEQYF. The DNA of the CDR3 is TGCAGTGTTCCGGAGGGCGACGAGCAGTACTTC.

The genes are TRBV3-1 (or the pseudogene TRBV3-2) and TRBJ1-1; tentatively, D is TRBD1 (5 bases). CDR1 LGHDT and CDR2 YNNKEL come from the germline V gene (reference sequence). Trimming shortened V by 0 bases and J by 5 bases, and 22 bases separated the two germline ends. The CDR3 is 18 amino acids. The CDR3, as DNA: TGTGCCAGCAGCCAAGATGTAGCAGGGAATTATCAGGGAACTGAAGCTTTCTTT. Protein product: CASSQDVAGNYQGTEAFF.

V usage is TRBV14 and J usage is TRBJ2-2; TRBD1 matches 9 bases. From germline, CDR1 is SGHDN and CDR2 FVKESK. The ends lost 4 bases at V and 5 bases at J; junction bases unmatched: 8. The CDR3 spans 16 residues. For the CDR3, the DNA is TGTGCCAGCAGCCGTTTCGGGACAGGGAATACCGGGGAGCTGTTTTTT. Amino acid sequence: CASSRFGTGNTGELFF. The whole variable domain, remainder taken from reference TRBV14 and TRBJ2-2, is EAGVTQFPSHSVIEKGQTVTLRCDPISGHDNLYWYRRVMGKEIKFLLHFVKESKQDESGMPNNRFLAERTGGTYSTLKVQPAELEDSGVYFCASSRFGTGNTGELFFGEGSRLTVL.

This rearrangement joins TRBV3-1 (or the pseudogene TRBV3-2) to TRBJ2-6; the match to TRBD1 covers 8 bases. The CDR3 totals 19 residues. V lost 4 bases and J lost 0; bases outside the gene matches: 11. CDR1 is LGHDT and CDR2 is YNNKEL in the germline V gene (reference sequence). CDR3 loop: CASSPGTGRHYSGANVLTF. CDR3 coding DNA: TGTGCCAGCAGCCCGGGGACAGGCCGACACTACTCTGGGGCCAACGTCCTGACTTTC.

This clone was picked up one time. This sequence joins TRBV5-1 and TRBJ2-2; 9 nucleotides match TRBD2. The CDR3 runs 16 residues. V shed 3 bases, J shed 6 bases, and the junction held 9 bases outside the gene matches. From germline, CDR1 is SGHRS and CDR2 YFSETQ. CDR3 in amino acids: CASSSVTSGQAGELFF. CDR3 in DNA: TGCGCCAGCAGCTCGGTGACTAGCGGTCAGGCCGGGGAGCTGTTTTTT.